These T cell receptor beta chains were read from a single sample in a study of cytomegalovirus exposure and HLA in healthy donors. Sequencing used immunoSEQ multiplex PCR; TCRdb keeps in-frame clones, though not all of them. The table includes hundreds of thousands of clones, roughly 84% detected once. Sequenced input: PBMCs. Receptors originate from a girl under 10 years old in good health and CMV-seronegative. The CDR3 runs from the conserved cysteine through the conserved F or W. A D gene is named only where the DNA matches it firmly. Not all rows give a size; the values are once, few, many and, for expanded clones, a class.

V gene	J gene	clone size	D gene	CDR3 DNA	CDR3 protein
TRBV6-1	TRBJ2-6	-	-	TGTGCCAGCAGTGGTGGGAGCCACTCTGGGGCCAACGTCCTGACTTTC	CASSGGSHSGANVLTF
TRBV11-2	TRBJ1-4	-	-	TGTGCCAGCAGTAATCAAGGGGGGGCCTCTGAAAAACTGTTTTTT	CASSNQGGASEKLFF
TRBV28	TRBJ1-2	-	-	TGTGCCAGCAGACAAAGGACATATGGCTACACCTTC	CASRQRTYGYTF
TRBV10-2	TRBJ2-1	-	TRBD2	TGCGCCAGCAGTGAGTCGTGGCTAGCGGGAGTGGGTGAGCAGTTCTTC	CASSESWLAGVGEQFF
TRBV7-2	TRBJ2-7	-	-	TGTGCCAGCAGCCCCCTCCCCGCGGCAAACTACGAGCAGTACTTC	CASSPLPAANYEQYF
TRBV7-9	TRBJ2-7	-	-	TGTGCCAGCAGCTTAGCCGGGATCTCCTACGAGCAGTACTTC	CASSLAGISYEQYF
TRBV4-1	TRBJ2-1	-	-	TGCGCCAGCAGCCAAGATCCTCCTGAGCAGTTCTTC	CASSQDPPEQFF
TRBV5-1	TRBJ1-1	-	TRBD1	TGCGCCAGCAGGTTGGACAGGGCCAACACTGAAGCTTTCTTT	CASRLDRANTEAFF
TRBV18	TRBJ1-3	few	-	TGTGCCAGCTCACCAAGCGGCTCTATCTCTGGAAACACCATATATTTT	CASSPSGSISGNTIYF
TRBV4-1	TRBJ1-1	-	TRBD1	TGCGCCAGCAGCCCCCAGACAGGGTGGGACACTGAAGCTTTCTTT	CASSPQTGWDTEAFF
TRBV6-1	TRBJ1-5	-	-	TGTGCCAGCAGTGCCCGGTTCAATCAGCCCCAGCATTTT	CASSARFNQPQHF
TRBV2	TRBJ1-2	-	-	TGTGCCAGCAGGGACAGAAGGGCTGCCGTGAACTATGGCTACACCTTC	CASRDRRAAVNYGYTF
TRBV19	TRBJ2-7	-	-	TGTGCCAGTAGTACCCGGGACATCTCAAGGGGCTACGAGCAGTACTTC	CASSTRDISRGYEQYF
TRBV29-1	TRBJ2-7	-	TRBD1	TGCAGCGTGATCCCCGGACAGGCCCCCTACGAGCAGTACTTC	CSVIPGQAPYEQYF
TRBV5-4	TRBJ2-7	once	-	TGTGCCAGCAGCACTAGTTACGAGCAGTACTTC	CASSTSYEQYF
TRBV5-1	TRBJ2-3	-	TRBD2	TGCGCCAGCAGCTTGGGGACTAGCGGGAGAGATACGCAGTATTTT	CASSLGTSGRDTQYF
TRBV6-1	TRBJ2-5	-	-	TGTGCCAGCAGACAAAGGGACATCCAGCACTTC	CASRQRDIQHF
TRBV7-7	TRBJ2-5	-	TRBD2	TGTGCCAGCAGCTCTCAGACTAGCGGGATTGAGACCCAGTACTTC	CASSSQTSGIETQYF
TRBV7-9	TRBJ2-7	-	-	TGTGCCAGCAGCTTAGCAGCAGGGAGGTACGAGCAGTACTTC	CASSLAAGRYEQYF
TRBV29-1	TRBJ2-7	-	TRBD1	TGCAGCGTTGTAACAGGGGGCGCAGACTACGAGCAGTACTTC	CSVVTGGADYEQYF
TRBV27	TRBJ1-1	few	-	TGTGCCAGCAGCTGGGGCCCTGAAGCTTTCTTT	CASSWGPEAFF
TRBV5-4	TRBJ2-1	once	TRBD2	TGTGCCAGCAGCTTGGTCGTAGCGGGAGCCCCCGATGAGCAGTTCTTC	CASSLVVAGAPDEQFF
TRBV4-1	TRBJ1-6	-	-	TGCGCCAGCCACAGGACAGTTAACTATAATTCACCCCTCCACTTT	CASHRTVNYNSPLHF
TRBV4-2	TRBJ2-3	-	TRBD1	TGTGCCAGCAGCCAAGAGAGAGGGGACAGGGTGGGAGATACGCAGTATTTT	CASSQERGDRVGDTQYF
TRBV18	TRBJ2-2	-	-	TGTGCCAGCTCACGGGTGAGGTCAACCGGGGAGCTGTTTTTT	CASSRVRSTGELFF
TRBV4-1	TRBJ2-1	-	-	TGCGCCAGCAGCCAAACATCCAGTAAGAGGGGGTACAATGAGCAGTTCTTC	CASSQTSSKRGYNEQFF
TRBV30	TRBJ2-1	-	-	TGTGCCTGGAGCGCGCGTCCCCGAAATGAGCAGTTCTTC	CAWSARPRNEQFF
TRBV7-9	TRBJ1-2	-	TRBD1	TGTGCCAGCAGCAACACAGGGGCGCGGGGCTACACCTTC	CASSNTGARGYTF
TRBV5-1	TRBJ2-7	-	TRBD1	TGCGCCAGCAGCTTGCCCCAGGGGGACCACGAGCAGTACTTC	CASSLPQGDHEQYF
TRBV6-1	TRBJ1-6	-	TRBD1	TGTGCCAGCAGTTCGGGACAGGATCCTTCACCCCTCCACTTT	CASSSGQDPSPLHF
TRBV6-1	TRBJ2-7	-	-	TGTGCCAGCAGTGGGGACAAGCCCCCCTACGAGCAGTACTTC	CASSGDKPPYEQYF
TRBV7-9	TRBJ2-3	-	TRBD2	TGTGCCAGCAGCCAAACTAGCGGGAGTTCAGATACGCAGTATTTT	CASSQTSGSSDTQYF
TRBV6-6	TRBJ1-1	-	-	TGTGCCAGCAGTTCCCACCTCGCCCGAGTGAACACTGAAGCTTTCTTT	CASSSHLARVNTEAFF
TRBV29-1	TRBJ2-5	-	TRBD2	TGCAGCGTTGGGGGGGGTTCAGGAGAGACCCAGTACTTC	CSVGGGSGETQYF
TRBV11-2	TRBJ2-4	-	TRBD1	TGTGCCAGCAGCGCCTCACAGGGGCCGGTAAACATTCAGTACTTC	CASSASQGPVNIQYF
TRBV14	TRBJ2-2	-	-	TGTGCCAGCAGCCACCGCGGGACCGGGGAGCTGTTTTTT	CASSHRGTGELFF
TRBV29-1	TRBJ2-1	-	TRBD2	TGCAGCGTTGCGAGGACTAGCGGGACGACCAATGAGCAGTTCTTC	CSVARTSGTTNEQFF
TRBV4-2	TRBJ1-1	-	-	TGTGCCAGCAGCCAAGCGGGCAGGGGATTTAGTGACACTGAAGCTTTCTTT	CASSQAGRGFSDTEAFF
TRBV7-8	TRBJ2-2	once	TRBD2	TGTGCCAGCAGCTTAGGCGGGAGGGGAACCGGGGAGCTGTTTTTT	CASSLGGRGTGELFF
TRBV6-1	TRBJ2-1	-	TRBD2	TGTGCCAGCAGTGGCCCGCTAGCGGGAGGGACAACGTATTACAATGAGCAGTTCTTC	CASSGPLAGGTTYYNEQFF
TRBV7-9	TRBJ2-1	-	TRBD2	TGTGCCAGCAGCCGGGGGGAGTCCTACAATGAGCAGTTCTTC	CASSRGESYNEQFF
TRBV7-9	TRBJ2-7	-	-	TGTGCCAGCAGCCCCTACGGGAGCACCTCCTACGAGCAGTACTTC	CASSPYGSTSYEQYF
TRBV7-9	TRBJ2-3	once	TRBD1	TGTGCCAGCCGGCAGGGGGCAGGGGGGATGAGTACGCAGTATTTT	CASRQGAGGMSTQYF
TRBV30	TRBJ2-5	-	-	TGTGCCTGGAGCGTGGGGGCAGGGTTAAGAGAGACCCAGTACTTC	CAWSVGAGLRETQYF
TRBV2	TRBJ1-4	-	TRBD1	TGTGCCAGCAGTGAAGTGGGGACAGGGGCGGTTGAAAAACTGTTTTTT	CASSEVGTGAVEKLFF
TRBV30	TRBJ1-4	-	-	TGTGCCTGGAGTCGGTCGGGATTTAATAATGAAAAACTGTTTTTT	CAWSRSGFNNEKLFF
TRBV9	TRBJ2-1	-	TRBD1	TGTGCCAGTCAGGGGGCCACCTACAATGAGCAGTTCTTC	CASQGATYNEQFF
TRBV2	TRBJ1-3	-	-	TGTGCCAGCAGGTTCAGGGTCTCCGGAAACACCATATATTTT	CASRFRVSGNTIYF
TRBV2	TRBJ1-4	-	-	TGTGCCAGCAGTGAAGGGGGAGCTGGCAGACTGTTTTTT	CASSEGGAGRLFF
TRBV19	TRBJ1-5	-	-	TGTGCCAGTAGCGACAGTTATAGCAATCAGCCCCAGCATTTT	CASSDSYSNQPQHF
TRBV19	TRBJ2-5	-	TRBD1	TGTGCCAGTAGAACCGGGACAGCCGTCCAAGAGACCCAGTACTTC	CASRTGTAVQETQYF